The clone carrying this T cell receptor (beta chain) was recorded many times. Antigen unknown. TCRdb called the reads again in MiXCR, with one record for every CDR3 protein. The data contain fewer than 1,000,000 distinct CDR3 sequences, roughly a third of them singletons. The data derive from a study of T cell repertoires in cytomegalovirus infection. Study summary: Well-studied HLA-B-restricted CMV epitopes were used in the study alongside recently identified HLA-C-restricted ones. TCR beta signatures that were public indicated CMV infection and matching HLA type. General observations from the study: Carriers of CMV plus the relevant HLA were identified by cumulative public TCR beta family frequency.

Trimming removed 0 bases from V and 4 bases from J, with 6 bases in between. From germline, CDR1 is MNHEY and CDR2 SMNVEV (reference sequence). The CDR3 runs to 13 residues. This sequence joins TRBV27 and TRBJ1-2; no clear D. The input for sequencing was cultured CD8+ T cells from PBMCs, taken from culture after CMV antigen stimulation. The clonotype comes from a human donor in good health (CMV status not recorded). Some clones in this sample may be carry-over from other donors' samples. For the CDR3, the DNA is TGTGCCAGCAGTTTATCCCCAAGCTATGGCTACACCTTC. It encodes CASSLSPSYGYTF.